This entry concerns a single TCR beta chain. The entry originates in a study of blood T cell repertoires in COVID-19. The germline V gene encodes CDR1 SGHTA and CDR2 FQGTGA. V shed 2 bases and J shed 3 bases, with 15 bases lying between them. The CDR3 has 16 residues. Here immunoSEQ multiplex PCR was the method, and the copy in TCRdb shows in-frame clones only, minus some. The sample has 150,000 to 200,000 clones, roughly 80% seen once. Sequencing was performed on peripheral blood. This TCR was sampled from a man aged 50 to 59 who had recovered from COVID-19. This chain joins TRBV7-3 and TRBJ2-3; D is perhaps TRBD2 (6 bases). The CDR3 coding sequence is TGTGCCAGCAGCTTATCGGCCAGGGCGGGGACAGATACGCAGTATTTT. It translates to CASSLSARAGTDTQYF.